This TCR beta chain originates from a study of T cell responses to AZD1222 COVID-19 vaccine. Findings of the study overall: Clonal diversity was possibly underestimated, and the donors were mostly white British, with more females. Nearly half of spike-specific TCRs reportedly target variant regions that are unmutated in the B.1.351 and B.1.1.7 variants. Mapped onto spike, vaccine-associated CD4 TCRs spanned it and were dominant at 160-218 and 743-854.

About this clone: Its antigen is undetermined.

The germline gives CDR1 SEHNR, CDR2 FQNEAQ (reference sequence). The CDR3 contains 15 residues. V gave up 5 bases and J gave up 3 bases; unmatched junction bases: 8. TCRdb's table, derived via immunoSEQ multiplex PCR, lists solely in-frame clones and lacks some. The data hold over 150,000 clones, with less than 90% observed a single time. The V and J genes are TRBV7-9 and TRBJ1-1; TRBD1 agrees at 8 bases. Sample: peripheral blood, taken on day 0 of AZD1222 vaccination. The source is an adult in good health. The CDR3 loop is CASSTTTGEHTEAFF. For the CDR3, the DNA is TGTGCCAGCAGCACAACGACAGGGGAGCACACTGAAGCTTTCTTT.